This TCR beta chain was recorded in a study of T cells in women clearing cervical HPV infection. Study-level results: TRBV6-7 abundance was lower in cases than controls (around 0.11% versus 0.16%).

V trimming: 4 bases; J trimming: 5 bases; junction bases outside the gene matches: 9. The length of the CDR3 is 15 residues. Germline CDR1 reads SGHRS; CDR2 reads YFSETQ. Libraries were prepared by immunoSEQ multiplex PCR; TCRdb keeps only in-frame clonotypes and omits some of them. The table lists about 17,000 clones. In the case of this clone: Its antigen is unknown. The CDR3 end lies 3 residues beyond the end of the read and is filled in from the germline J gene.

This TCR came from a woman aged 18-70 years with a cervical HPV16 infection that either progressed to CIN3+ or cleared (not recorded which). Sequencing was performed on blood buffy coat. This chain links TRBV5-1 with TRBJ1-5; 7 nucleotides match TRBD1. CDR3 residues: CASSPTGEGYQPQHF. CDR3 DNA, as far as it was read: TGCGCCAGCAGCCCAACAGGGGAGGGGTATCAGCCC. Filled out from reference TRBV5-1 and TRBJ1-5, the complete variable domain reads KAGVTQTPRYLIKTRGQQVTLSCSPISGHRSVSWYQQTPGQGLQFLFEYFSETQRNKGNFPGRFSGRQFSNSRSEMNVSTLELGDSALYLCASSPTGEGYQPQHFGDGTRLSIL.